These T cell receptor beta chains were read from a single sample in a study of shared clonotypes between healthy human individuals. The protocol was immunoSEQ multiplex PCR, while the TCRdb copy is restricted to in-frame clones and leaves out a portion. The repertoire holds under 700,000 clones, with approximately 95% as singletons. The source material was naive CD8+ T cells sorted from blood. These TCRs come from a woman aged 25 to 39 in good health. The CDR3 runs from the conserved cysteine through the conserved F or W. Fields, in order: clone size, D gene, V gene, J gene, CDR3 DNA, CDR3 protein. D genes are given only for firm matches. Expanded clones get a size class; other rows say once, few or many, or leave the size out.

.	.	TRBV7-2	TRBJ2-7	TGTGCCAGCAGCCTCGGGCCCTCCTACGAGCAGTACTTC	CASSLGPSYEQYF
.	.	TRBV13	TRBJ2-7	TGTGCCAGCAGCCAGGGTGGGCCCTCTCTTTCCTACGAGCAGTACTTC	CASSQGGPSLSYEQYF
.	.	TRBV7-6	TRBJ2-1	TGTGCCAGCAGCCAAGGGGGTGAGCAGTTCTTC	CASSQGGEQFF
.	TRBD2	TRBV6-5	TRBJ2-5	TGTGCCAGCAGTTTCCCCCAGCGGGAGGGCCTATTGACCCAGTACTTC	CASSFPQREGLLTQYF
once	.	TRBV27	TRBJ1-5	TGTGCCAGCAGTCTCCGGGACAGCAATCAGCCCCAGCATTTT	CASSLRDSNQPQHF
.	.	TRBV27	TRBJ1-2	TGTGCCAGCAGTATTAGCTTATTCTATGGCTACACCTTC	CASSISLFYGYTF
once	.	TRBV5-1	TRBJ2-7	TGCGCCAGCAGCTCGGACGCCTACGAGCAGTACTTC	CASSSDAYEQYF
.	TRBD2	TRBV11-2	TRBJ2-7	TGTGCCAGCAGCTTCTCCGGGACTAGCGGGATCCTGGACTCCTACGAGCAGTACTTC	CASSFSGTSGILDSYEQYF
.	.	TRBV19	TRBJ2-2	TGTGCCAGTAGTATAGTTTCAGGGACCGGGGAGCTGTTTTTT	CASSIVSGTGELFF
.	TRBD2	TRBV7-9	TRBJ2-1	TGTGCCAGCAGCTCTCGACTAGCGGGAGGCTCGGGGGAGCAGTTCTTC	CASSSRLAGGSGEQFF
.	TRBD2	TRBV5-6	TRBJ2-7	TGTGCCAGCAGGGATCTGACTAGCGGCGCCTACGAGCAGTACTTC	CASRDLTSGAYEQYF
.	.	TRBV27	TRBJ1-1	TGTGCCAGCAGCCAAGTAACAGGTATCGGAGCTTTCTTT	CASSQVTGIGAFF
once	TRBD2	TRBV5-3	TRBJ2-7	TGTGCCAGAAGCTTGGCCCAGTGGACTAGGGCGACCTACTACGAGCAGTACTTC	CARSLAQWTRATYYEQYF
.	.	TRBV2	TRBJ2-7	TGTGCCAGCAGCCCGGGATACGAGCAGTACTTC	CASSPGYEQYF
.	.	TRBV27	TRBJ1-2	TGTGCCAGCTGTTGTGGAGGGGTGGAAGGCTACACCTTC	CASCCGGVEGYTF
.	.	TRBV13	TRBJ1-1	TGTGCCAGCAGCTTAGGCCTTACCAGGCCGGCTTTCTTT	CASSLGLTRPAFF
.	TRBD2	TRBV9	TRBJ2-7	TGTGCCAGCAGCCCACAACACGGGACTAGCGGGAGAGGAGAGCAGTACTTC	CASSPQHGTSGRGEQYF
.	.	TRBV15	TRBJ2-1	TGTGCCACCAGCAGAGATCGCCTCGAGTCCCTGAGTCCAAGTGGGCAGTTCTTC	CATSRDRLESLSPSGQFF
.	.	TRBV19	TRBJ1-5	TGTGCCAGTACAGACGGTTATAGCAATCAGCCCCAGCATTTT	CASTDGYSNQPQHF
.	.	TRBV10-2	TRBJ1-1	TGCGCCAGCAGTGAAGGGCTCACTGAAGCTTTCTTT	CASSEGLTEAFF
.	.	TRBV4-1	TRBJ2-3	TGCGCCAGCAGCCTCGCCTTGGGCGGGGATACGCAGTATTTT	CASSLALGGDTQYF
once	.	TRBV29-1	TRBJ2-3	TGCAGCGTTGTGTCGGGGCTAGAGTACGATACGCAGTATTTT	CSVVSGLEYDTQYF
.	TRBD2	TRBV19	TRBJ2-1	TGTGCCAGTAGTACTAGCGGGACAAATGAGCAGTTCTTC	CASSTSGTNEQFF
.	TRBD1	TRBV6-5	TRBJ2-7	TGTGCCAGCAGTTACTCGACAGGGGAGGTCAGCTACGAGCAGTACTTC	CASSYSTGEVSYEQYF
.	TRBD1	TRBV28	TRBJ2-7	TGTGCCAGCAGCTCTGACAGGGAGTCCCCCTACGAGCAGTACTTC	CASSSDRESPYEQYF
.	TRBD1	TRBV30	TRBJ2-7	TGTGCCTGGGGGGGGACAGGGGTCTACGAGCAGTACTTC	CAWGGTGVYEQYF
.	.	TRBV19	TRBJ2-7	TGTGCCAGTAGTTCCAGAACCGACGGAACCTACGAGCAGTACTTC	CASSSRTDGTYEQYF